This T cell receptor (beta chain) stems from a study of blood T cells in healthy people across ages. Study observations and caveats: TCR beta diversity tracked closely with naive T cell percentage.

With respect to this clonotype: The antigen remains undetermined.

V was pared by 1 base and J by 2 bases, with 10 bases of the junction left unmatched. CDR1 SGHTA and CDR2 FQGTGA come from the germline V gene. CDR3 size: 17 residues. Combining a sample-barcoded 5' primer with a J-beta primer mix, a second PCR ran for 7 to 11 cycles. CDR3-containing paired-end reads numbering at least 2.5 million came from each sample. Via MiXCR, TCRdb re-called the 5' RACE reads, giving one row per CDR3 protein. The top ten clones hold about a quarter of a sample with approximately 830,000 distinct CDR3 sequences, about 62% of them seen once. They isolated at least 6.5 million PBMCs from each sample. Per individual sample, total RNA of at least 5.5 micrograms was extracted.

The chain uses TRBV7-3 and TRBJ2-7, with 8 positions matching TRBD1. The sequencing sample was made of blood. The receptor comes from a man between 25 and 39 years old in good health. The CDR3 region is CASSLMGGTGRPYEQYF. CDR3 sequence (DNA): TGTGCCAGCAGCTTAATGGGTGGGACAGGCCGACCCTACGAGCAGTACTTC.